This T cell receptor (beta chain) was recorded in a study of control samples from healthy donors and cancer patients. Profiled with immunoSEQ multiplex PCR; TCRdb holds only in-frame clones, not every one. In the table there are roughly 80,000 clones, approximately 92% of which are singletons. Germline V gene sequence: CDR1 MDHEN, CDR2 SYDVKM. Trimming took off 5 bases at V and 10 bases at J, with 21 bases between the two ends. The CDR3 has 15 residues. This sequence was found in a woman in her sixties or seventies in good health. V and J are TRBV28 and TRBJ2-4; D ambiguous. Sequencing was performed on blood. The CDR3 DNA is TGTGCCAGCAGTCCCCCCTGGATGCGGAGTCGGATTCAGTACTTC. Residues: CASSPPWMRSRIQYF.